The entry below describes one TCR beta chain. The antigen this receptor binds is unknown. Per-base quality was not reported, and no clone a single base away is much larger than it. As encoded in the germline V gene (reference sequence), CDR1 is LGHDT while CDR2 is YNNKEL. The CDR3 numbers 13 residues from cysteine through phenylalanine. Only CDR3 DNA remains: 39 bases, in frame from the first base. Unmatched junction bases come to 3, with V trimmed by 4 bases and J by 6 bases. This specimen's time point label, interpreted: about 28 days (+/-7) after the second vaccine dose. AZD1222 recipients with second doses at about 4 weeks or about 12 weeks were pooled, because spike-specific TCR depth and breadth did not differ between schedules. Vaccinee samples were obtained from the UK trials COV001 and COV002, which included a single-blind randomized controlled phase 2/3 trial of AZD1222 (ChAdOx1 nCoV-19) in healthy adults. Trial participant PBMC samples were collected at day 0 and day 28 after the second dose for TCRbeta chain sequencing.

This specimen comes from a study of T cell responses to AZD1222 COVID-19 vaccine (dated by TCRdb to the early 2020s). Background for the entire study: A total of under 250 trial participants underwent TCR sequencing, of whom roughly 210 had received two doses of AZD1222 and approximately 25 had received two doses of the MenACWY control vaccine. Trial participants were enrolled by age into subgroups of 18-55, 56-69 and 70-plus years, and roughly 150, 30 and 60 TCR-sequenced participants, respectively, were included in these subgroups. Overall results and qualifications from the work: Only six AZD1222 recipients were SARS-CoV-2 seropositive at baseline, limiting conclusions about previously exposed vaccinees. Participants were mostly white British, with more females than males. The authors suggested clonal diversity may have been underestimated. Reportedly, close to half of the unique spike-specific TCRs recognized epitopes lying outside the regions that are mutated in the B.1.351 and B.1.1.7 variants. Because no day 14 peak-response samples were available, repertoires were characterized only after the peak T cell response. CD4 TCRs associated with the vaccine covered the entire spike protein, and the dominant responses were in regions 160-218 and 743-854. After two AZD1222 doses, spike-specific TCR breadth and depth were significantly higher than at day 0 and than in MenACWY recipients. In the small 56-69-year group, the increase in depth fell short of significance, most likely because of low power.

The CDR3 regions of human TCRbeta chains were analyzed by immunosequencing. The study's own analysis went as follows. TCRs in the repertoires were matched against a reference library of SARS-CoV-2-specific TCRs that had been generated with the MIRA antigen-specificity platform. Breadth meant the fraction of unique TCRs that were SARS-CoV-2-associated, whereas depth meant the fraction of total T cells that were SARS-CoV-2-associated. Each spike-specific TCR was assigned to its reactive spike region and to a CD4 or CD8 class using the MIRA data. Log10-transformed breadth and depth values were compared by one-way ANOVA with Sidak's multiple comparisons tests. TCRdb took over this immuneACCESS table, retaining in-frame rearrangements with V and J assigned. Such tables are incomplete; in checked studies, under half of the missing clones stem from an unresolved V gene, and the remainder is unexplained. V, J and clone size reflect that table, while D and trimming were determined from the DNA. Across this sample there are about 130,000 clones, with around 90% seen only once. The biggest ten clones account for 0.85% to 1.2% of the sample.

This chain joins TRBV3-1 (or the pseudogene TRBV3-2) to TRBJ2-3, and 8 junction bases match TRBD1. This sample comprised peripheral blood, obtained 28 days after the second AZD1222 dose. The clonotype comes from an adult who received the AZD1222 COVID-19 vaccine. The CDR3 sequence is CASSRRQGDTQYF. Read as DNA, the sequence is TGTGCCAGCAGCCGCAGACAGGGGGATACGCAGTATTTT.